The clone carrying this T cell receptor beta chain was counted between two and nine times. Antigen: not known. This record belongs to a study of T-cell memory formation after mild COVID-19. Study-level findings and limits: CD4+ contracting clones were mainly CM and EM; CD8+ ones, EMRA. Day 37-peaking second-wave clones had unconfirmed SARS-CoV-2 specificity.

Germline values: CDR1 SGDLS, CDR2 YYNGEE. The length of the CDR3 is 14 residues. V was shortened by 5 bases and J by 3 bases, with 14 bases between the two germline ends. TCRdb itself ran the 5' RACE reads through MiXCR, one entry per CDR3 protein. Among approximately 290,000 distinct CDR3 sequences listed, around 8% were seen once. The clonotype originates from a man between 18 and 35 years old who had mild COVID-19 (a few samples of this study predate the infection). Cell type and time point are not known. Sequenced input: PBMCs or a T cell subset sorted from them (not recorded which). The chain links TRBV9 to TRBJ2-5, with D perhaps matching TRBD1 or TRBD2 (5 bases each). The CDR3 region has the DNA TGTGCCAGCAGTGGAATCGGGACCGAAGAGACCCAGTACTTC. The encoded protein is CASSGIGTEETQYF.